The 8 T cell receptor beta chains reported below all come from one sample, sequenced in a study of siplizumab effects on memory and regulatory T cells. The method was immunoSEQ multiplex PCR; TCRdb's version includes in-frame clones alone and lacks a portion of them. Of approximately 56,000 clones in the sample, 95% to 98% are singletons; the top ten hold 0.9% to 1.2%. Material: naive CD8+ T cells sorted from blood. Receptors were obtained from a human donor in good health.

The rearrangement links TRBV19 to TRBJ1-5; D is ambiguous. Germline V gene lookup returns CDR1 LNHDA and CDR2 SQIVND (reference sequence). The CDR3 runs 15 residues. Trimming removed 3 bases from V and 0 bases from J, with 9 bases in between. The CDR3 protein is CASSMLQNSNQPQHF. DNA of the CDR3: TGTGCCAGTAGTATGCTACAGAATAGCAATCAGCCCCAGCATTTT.

The chain employs TRBV11-1 and TRBJ1-1; TRBD1 might be the D (5 bases). The CDR3 length is 15 residues. Trimming took off 0 bases at V and 11 bases at J, with 19 bases between the two ends. Germline-derived CDR1 and CDR2 are SGHAT and FQDESV (reference sequence). The CDR3 region has the DNA TGTGCCAGCAGCTTAGCGTATACCGGGGCCGCGGGGGCTTTCTTT. As protein: CASSLAYTGAAGAFF.

The chain recombines TRBV7-8 with TRBJ2-1, with D uncertain. With 5 bases removed from V and 2 bases from J, the gap between germline ends came to 10 bases. Germline CDR1 and CDR2: SGHVS and FQNEAQ. The CDR3 extends over 14 amino acids. The CDR3 bases are TGTGCCAGCAGCGCCTCCAATGCCTACAATGAGCAGTTCTTC. Amino acids: CASSASNAYNEQFF.

This chain links TRBV29-1 with TRBJ1-2; the D is unclear. Per the germline V gene, CDR1 is SQVTM and CDR2 is ANQGSEA. V lost 3 bases to trimming and J lost 1 base, with 6 bases between them. The CDR3 consists of 12 residues. CDR3 loop: CSVDGDNYGYTF. As DNA, the CDR3 is TGCAGCGTTGACGGGGATAACTATGGCTACACCTTC.

J is TRBJ2-3 and V is TRBV28, with 7 bases fitting TRBD2. The V gene's germline CDR1 is MDHEN and CDR2 SYDVKM. V lost 3 bases and J lost 0; bases outside the gene matches: 3. CDR3 length: 15 residues. The CDR3 DNA is TGTGCCAGCAGTTTGGCGGGAGCTAGCACAGATACGCAGTATTTT. The encoded protein is CASSLAGASTDTQYF.

This chain connects TRBV29-1 to TRBJ2-7; D possibly corresponds to TRBD2 (6 bases). CDR1 SQVTM and CDR2 ANQGSEA come from the germline V gene. V gave up 1 base and J gave up 5 bases, with 6 bases separating them. There are 11 residues in the CDR3. The DNA for the CDR3 is TGCAGCGTTGAAGCGGGGGACGAGCAGTACTTC. It yields the protein CSVEAGDEQYF.

The V gene is TRBV28, the J gene TRBJ2-2; 8 bases fit TRBD2. Germline assignment: CDR1 MDHEN and CDR2 SYDVKM. After removal of 8 bases from V and 0 bases from J, the junction contained 20 bases not matched to a gene. CDR3 length: 20 amino acids. The CDR3 sequence is CASRVDFGSGGPPNTGELFF. CDR3 DNA sequence: TGTGCCAGCCGCGTGGATTTTGGATCGGGAGGGCCCCCGAACACCGGGGAGCTGTTTTTT.

The chain is built from TRBV7-8 and TRBJ1-2; D might be TRBD1 (5 bases). Germline V gives CDR1 SGHVS, CDR2 FQNEAQ. The CDR3 runs to 15 residues. The V gene lost 2 bases and the J gene lost 2 bases, with 12 bases spanning the gap. CDR3 in DNA: TGTGCCAGCAGCTTATCCGGTGGACAAAACTATGGCTACACCTTC. Encoded protein: CASSLSGGQNYGYTF.